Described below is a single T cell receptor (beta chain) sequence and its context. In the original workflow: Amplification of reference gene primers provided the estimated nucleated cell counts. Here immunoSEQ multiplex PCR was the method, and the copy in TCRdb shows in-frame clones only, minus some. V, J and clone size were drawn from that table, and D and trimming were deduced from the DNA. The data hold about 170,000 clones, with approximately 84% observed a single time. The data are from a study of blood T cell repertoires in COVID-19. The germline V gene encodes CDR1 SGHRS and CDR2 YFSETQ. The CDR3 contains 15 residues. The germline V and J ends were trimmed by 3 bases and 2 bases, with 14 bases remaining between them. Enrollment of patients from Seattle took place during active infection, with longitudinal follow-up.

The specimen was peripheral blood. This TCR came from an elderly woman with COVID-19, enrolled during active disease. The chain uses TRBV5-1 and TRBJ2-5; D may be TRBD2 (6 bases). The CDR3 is CASSSLSSGQETQYF. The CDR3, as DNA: TGCGCCAGCAGCTCCCTGAGTAGCGGACAAGAGACCCAGTACTTC.